These 24 T cell receptor beta chains came from one sample sequenced in a study of blood T cell repertoires in COVID-19 (dated by TCRdb to about 2020). Libraries were built with the immunoSEQ multiplex PCR assay. TCRdb stores this immuneACCESS table with in-frame sequences only. Part of the clones is absent; in the studies checked, under half of the shortfall reflects unresolved V genes, and no reason is known for the rest. This sample gives over 350,000 clones in total; around 89% of them show up just once. The ten biggest clones cover 4% to 5.5% of the sample. Sequenced input: peripheral blood. These receptors were collected from a woman under 40 with acute or convalescent COVID-19.

The chain employs TRBV6-5 and TRBJ1-6, with a tentative D call TRBD1 (5 bases). Per the germline V gene, CDR1 is MNHEY and CDR2 is SVGAGI. V lost 2 bases, J lost 7 bases, and 9 bases lay in between. The CDR3 contains 14 residues. CDR3 sequence reads: CASSYQGLNSPLHF. The CDR3 nucleotides read TGTGCCAGCAGTTACCAGGGACTAAATTCACCCCTCCACTTT.

The chain couples TRBV7-2 to TRBJ2-3, with 11 bases identical to TRBD2. The germline CDR1 and CDR2 sequences are SGHTA and FQGNSA. V was clipped by 7 bases and J by 2 bases; unmatched bases: 17. The CDR3 totals 19 residues. The CDR3: CASTRGGLAGGPNTDTQYF. As DNA, the CDR3 is TGTGCCAGCACCCGGGGCGGGTTAGCGGGGGGGCCAAACACAGATACGCAGTATTTT.

The genes are TRBV24-1 and TRBJ2-5; D possibly corresponds to TRBD1 (5 bases). Germline loops: CDR1 KGHDR, CDR2 SFDVKD. Deletions cut 2 bases from V and 4 bases from J, with 13 bases between. This CDR3 comprises 15 residues. CDR3 in amino acids: CATSDSASGAETQYF. In nucleotides, the CDR3 is TGTGCCACCAGTGATTCGGCTAGTGGGGCAGAGACCCAGTACTTC.

This clone occurred once. The V gene is TRBV5-1, the J gene TRBJ2-1; 8 bases are a match to TRBD1. This CDR3 spans 15 amino acids. V lost 0 bases and J lost 7; bases outside the gene matches: 6. Germline CDR1 and CDR2: SGHRS and YFSETQ. CDR3 in amino acids: CASSLAGGSENEQFF. The CDR3 DNA follows: TGCGCCAGCAGCTTGGCAGGGGGCAGTGAAAATGAGCAGTTCTTC.

This sequence joins TRBV29-1 and TRBJ2-7; 7 bases match TRBD2. The junction had 22 bases not matched to a gene; V was cut back by 5 bases and J by 3 bases. The CDR3 spans 18 residues. Germline lookup yields CDR1 SQVTM and CDR2 ANQGSEA. CDR3 in DNA: TGCAGCGTTTCGGCTCCGGGACTCCACGGTCGGGGGGTCTACGAGCAGTACTTC. Residues: CSVSAPGLHGRGVYEQYF.

CDR3 protein: CASSFGGSTPKDTQYF. The CDR3 DNA reads TGCGCCAGCAGCTTTGGCGGCTCCACGCCGAAAGATACGCAGTATTTT. V and J are TRBV5-1 and TRBJ2-3; D is undetermined. Trimming took off 2 bases at V and 5 bases at J, with 18 bases between the two ends. CDR3 size: 16 residues. Germline values: CDR1 SGHRS, CDR2 YFSETQ.

The chain combines TRBV5-1 with TRBJ1-2, with 9 bases that match TRBD1. With V trimmed by 5 bases and J by 4 bases, 12 bases remained unmatched. Germline assignment: CDR1 SGHRS and CDR2 YFSETQ. The CDR3 sequence is 16 residues long. CDR3 coding DNA: TGCGCCAGCAGTTCTCCTCCGGGACAGGGAGTCTATGGCTACACCTTC. Translating gives CASSSPPGQGVYGYTF. The full variable domain, rest sourced from reference TRBV5-1 and TRBJ1-2, is KAGVTQTPRYLIKTRGQQVTLSCSPISGHRSVSWYQQTPGQGLQFLFEYFSETQRNKGNFPGRFSGRQFSNSRSEMNVSTLELGDSALYLCASSSPPGQGVYGYTFGSGTRLTVV.

V and J are TRBV30 and TRBJ2-7, with 7 bases identical to TRBD1. This CDR3 has 13 residues. The germline CDR1 and CDR2 sequences are GTSNPN and SVGIG (reference sequence). J was trimmed by 2 bases and V by 1 base; bases with no gene match: 2. This CDR3 is CAWSADRPYEQYF. CDR3 sequence (DNA): TGTGCCTGGAGTGCGGACAGGCCCTACGAGCAGTACTTC.

The V call is TRBV19, the J call TRBJ1-1; the D gene is possibly TRBD1 (6 bases). Between the trimmed V and J ends, which lost 1 base and 1 base, there was a span of 10 bases. The CDR3 is 15 residues long. The germline CDR1 and CDR2 sequences are LNHDA and SQIVND (reference sequence). The CDR3 DNA sequence: TGTGCCAGTAGTATAGGAGGGGGACCGAACACTGAAGCTTTCTTT. Its translation: CASSIGGGPNTEAFF.

J is TRBJ2-1 and V is TRBV19; TRBD2 might be the D (5 bases). Trimming cost V 4 bases and J 5 bases, with 18 bases left between them. CDR1 is LNHDA and CDR2 is SQIVND in the germline V gene (reference sequence). The CDR3 has 16 residues. The CDR3 nucleotides read TGTGCCAGTAGTAACCATTTTACCGGGATGAACAATGAGCAGTTCTTC. Its translation: CASSNHFTGMNNEQFF.

V gene TRBV5-1 combines with J gene TRBJ2-1; the D gene is possibly TRBD2 (6 bases). The V and J ends lost 4 bases and 5 bases respectively, with 13 bases between them. The CDR3 runs to 14 residues. In germline, CDR1 is SGHRS, CDR2 YFSETQ. The CDR3 loop is CASSKLGGDNEQFF. In DNA, the CDR3 is TGCGCCAGCAGCAAATTGGGCGGGGACAATGAGCAGTTCTTC.

V gene TRBV5-1 combines with J gene TRBJ2-2, with TRBD2 as a possible D gene (5 bases). Trimming stripped 0 bases from V and 4 bases from J, with 10 bases between. The V gene's germline CDR1 is SGHRS and CDR2 YFSETQ. This CDR3 contains 15 residues. In DNA form, the CDR3 reads TGCGCCAGCAGCTTGGCGGGGTACGGCACCGGGGAGCTGTTTTTT. This translates into CASSLAGYGTGELFF.

This chain uses TRBV24-1 with TRBJ2-5, with D possibly being TRBD1 (6 bases). Trimming removed 0 bases from V and 4 bases from J, with 23 bases in between. This CDR3 spans 19 amino acids. Germline V gives CDR1 KGHDR, CDR2 SFDVKD. The CDR3 spells CATSDLGVQGRTLVETQYF. The CDR3 region has the DNA TGTGCCACCAGTGATTTGGGCGTACAGGGTAGGACATTGGTAGAGACCCAGTACTTC.

The chain employs TRBV3-1 (or the pseudogene TRBV3-2) and TRBJ2-1; 11 nucleotides align to TRBD2. This CDR3 contains 18 residues. The trim removed 3 bases at V and 5 bases at J, leaving 12 bases unmatched. Per the germline V gene, CDR1 is LGHDT and CDR2 is YNNKEL (reference sequence). The CDR3 is CASSHPGLAGGPDNEQFF. CDR3 in DNA: TGTGCCAGCAGCCATCCCGGATTAGCGGGGGGGCCGGACAATGAGCAGTTCTTC.

The chain is built from TRBV28 and TRBJ2-7; a weak D match, TRBD1 (5 bases). This CDR3 region has 15 residues. V gave up 4 bases and J gave up 3 bases, with 16 bases separating them. CDR1 is MDHEN and CDR2 is SYDVKM in the germline V gene. The CDR3 DNA follows: TGTGCCAGCAGTTCTCGGGTGAGGACACACTACGAGCAGTACTTC. It specifies CASSSRVRTHYEQYF.

This clone was counted a single time. The chain combines TRBV29-1 with TRBJ1-2; D gene ambiguous. Trimming took 6 bases from V and 1 from J, leaving 21 bases between them. The CDR3 has 16 amino acids. Germline CDR1 reads SQVTM; CDR2 reads ANQGSEA. For the CDR3, the DNA is TGCAGCGTGCTCTCAGGCAAGTCCTATCTTAACTATGGCTACACCTTC. This gives the protein CSVLSGKSYLNYGYTF.

The J gene is TRBJ2-2, the V gene TRBV21-1; TRBD2, the table's D call, lacks a check against the DNA. TRBV21-1 is given as a pseudogene. This CDR3 is built from 11 residues. For the CDR3, the DNA is TGTGCCAGCAGCCCCCCTGGGGAGCTGTTTTTT. It translates to CASSPPGELFF.

In regard to this clone: In the same sample, other DNA sequences code for this CDR3. This chain links TRBV20-1 with TRBJ1-5; TRBD1 aligns across 12 bases. The length of the CDR3 is 17 residues. Trimming removed 3 bases from V and 6 bases from J; junction bases left unmatched: 12. Germline V gene data show CDR1 as DFQATT and CDR2 as SNEGSKA (reference sequence). CDR3 sequence: CSASAGTGGVGGQPQHF. The CDR3, as DNA: TGCAGTGCTAGTGCCGGGACAGGGGGCGTGGGGGGTCAGCCCCAGCATTTT.

The table lists this clone with a count of one. The gene calls are TRBV2 and TRBJ1-4; possible D gene TRBD1, 5 bases. The germline CDR1 and CDR2 sequences are SNHLY and FYNNEI. CDR3 length: 13 amino acids. V was clipped by 6 bases and J by 7 bases, with 12 bases between them. CDR3 DNA: TGTGCCAGCAGGGGCAGGGTTTTTGAAAAACTGTTTTTT. Its translation is CASRGRVFEKLFF.

J is TRBJ1-6 and V is TRBV19; 7 bases map to TRBD1. Looked up from germline, CDR1 is LNHDA and CDR2 is SQIVND (reference sequence). The CDR3 length is 15 residues. V lost 5 bases, J lost 12 bases, and 13 bases stayed unmatched. DNA for the CDR3: TGTGCCAGTAGTCGAATCCGGGACAGTTCGCAACCCCTCCACTTT. As protein: CASSRIRDSSQPLHF.

The chain joins TRBV9 to TRBJ2-1, with D perhaps matching TRBD2 (5 bases). Germline V lookup: CDR1 SGDLS, CDR2 YYNGEE. Trimming took 0 bases from V and 8 from J, leaving 15 bases between them. The CDR3 contains 15 residues. The CDR3 region has the DNA TGTGCCAGCAGCGTAGAGCCCGCCGGGATCTATGAGCAGTTCTTC. It specifies CASSVEPAGIYEQFF.

The chain combines TRBV7-9 with TRBJ1-3; TRBD1 matches 9 bases. Germline V gives CDR1 SEHNR, CDR2 FQNEAQ (reference sequence). CDR3 length: 17 amino acids. The trim removed 5 bases at V and 0 bases at J, leaving 8 bases unmatched. The CDR3, as DNA: TGTGCCAGCAGCCAACCCCGGGACAGGGCCTCTGGAAACACCATATATTTT. This encodes CASSQPRDRASGNTIYF.

The chain carries TRBV19 and TRBJ1-4; 7 bases agree with TRBD1. The CDR3 runs to 16 residues. V gave up 7 bases and J gave up 3 bases; unmatched junction bases: 11. Looked up from germline, CDR1 is LNHDA and CDR2 is SQIVND (reference sequence). CDR3 sequence reads: CASKPRGEVPNEKLFF. The CDR3 DNA is TGTGCCAGTAAGCCCAGGGGGGAAGTTCCTAATGAAAAACTGTTTTTT.

The J gene is TRBJ2-5, the V gene TRBV9; the D is unclear. Germline V lookup: CDR1 SGDLS, CDR2 YYNGEE. Trimming pared 0 bases from V and 3 bases from J, leaving 9 bases between. The CDR3 extends over 14 amino acids. The CDR3 DNA reads as TGTGCCAGCAGCGTAGCATCCGCGGAAGAGACCCAGTACTTC. Translating it yields CASSVASAEETQYF.